This is a list of T cell receptor beta chains from one sample in a study of blood T cell repertoires in COVID-19. TCRdb keeps only in-frame clones here, not all; method: immunoSEQ multiplex PCR. The sample lists a few hundred thousand clones, around nine tenths seen once, with approximately 9.3% in the top ten. Sequences were obtained from PBMCs or T cells enriched from blood (not recorded which). These receptors were obtained from a woman aged 45-59 years who had recovered from COVID-19. The CDR3 runs from the conserved cysteine through the conserved F or W. Fields, in order: CDR3 DNA, CDR3 protein, J gene, V gene, D gene, clone size. D genes are given only for firm matches. Size is stated for part of the rows, as once, few or many counts, or as a class when the clone is expanded.

TGCGCCAGCAGCTTTGGAGAGATGAACACTGAAGCTTTCTTT	CASSFGEMNTEAFF	TRBJ1-1	TRBV5-1	NA	NA
TGTGCCAGCAGTTACCAGCGGGGTCAGCCCCAGCATTTT	CASSYQRGQPQHF	TRBJ1-5	TRBV7-2	NA	NA
TGCAGCGTTTACCGACAGCTATATGGCTACACCTTC	CSVYRQLYGYTF	TRBJ1-2	TRBV29-1	NA	NA
TGTGCCAGCAGGGGAAAACAGGGTTATAATTCACCCCTCCACTTT	CASRGKQGYNSPLHF	TRBJ1-6	TRBV28	NA	NA
TGTGCCAGCAGCTTAGCAGGACAGGGGGCCAGCTACACCTTC	CASSLAGQGASYTF	TRBJ1-2	TRBV7-2	TRBD1	NA
TGTGCCAGCAGTGGACTAGACAATGAGCAGTTCTTC	CASSGLDNEQFF	TRBJ2-1	TRBV2	NA	NA
TGTGCCAGCAGTTTAAGGAGAGAGACGGGGCCCCAGCATTTT	CASSLRRETGPQHF	TRBJ1-5	TRBV28	NA	NA
TGTGCCAGCAGCTTAATCTCGAGTGAAGCTTTCTTT	CASSLISSEAFF	TRBJ1-1	TRBV7-9	NA	NA
TGTGCCAGCAGCTTAGGTAGCACAGGGCCGAACACTGAAGCTTTCTTT	CASSLGSTGPNTEAFF	TRBJ1-1	TRBV7-2	NA	NA
TGTGCCAGTAGGACAGGGAGAGGGATCAATCAGCCCCAGCATTTT	CASRTGRGINQPQHF	TRBJ1-5	TRBV2	TRBD1	NA
TGTGCCAGCAGCCCTGGTGGACTCTATGGCTACACCTTC	CASSPGGLYGYTF	TRBJ1-2	TRBV28	NA	NA
TGTGCCATCAGTGATGTGGTAGCGGGCGGCGACCGCCAAGAGACCCAGTACTTC	CAISDVVAGGDRQETQYF	TRBJ2-5	TRBV10-3	TRBD2	NA
TGTGCCACCAGCATTGGGATAGCGGGGGGAGGGGAGTATTTT	CATSIGIAGGGEYF	TRBJ2-3	TRBV15	TRBD2	NA
TGTGCCAGCAGTGAACAGCCGGGACTAGCGGGGGGAAACGGGCAGTTCTTC	CASSEQPGLAGGNGQFF	TRBJ2-1	TRBV6-4	TRBD2	NA
TGTGCCAGCAGCCGACAAAATCAGCCCCAGCATTTT	CASSRQNQPQHF	TRBJ1-5	TRBV5-6	NA	NA
TGTGCCAGCAGCCAAGATAGGTACAGGGGGGAGGTCAATGAGCAGTTCTTC	CASSQDRYRGEVNEQFF	TRBJ2-1	TRBV4-2	TRBD1	NA
TGCGCCAGCAGTGAGCGTTTATCTGGGGCCAACGTCCTGACTTTC	CASSERLSGANVLTF	TRBJ2-6	TRBV10-1	NA	NA
TGTGCCAGCGTGGACAGAGCCTACGAGCAGTACTTC	CASVDRAYEQYF	TRBJ2-7	TRBV6-5	NA	NA
TGCGCCAGCAGCTTGGCGCATAGCTCCTACGAGCAGTACTTC	CASSLAHSSYEQYF	TRBJ2-7	TRBV5-1	NA	few
TGTGCCAGCAGCTTAGACAGGGTCAATCAGCCCCAGCATTTT	CASSLDRVNQPQHF	TRBJ1-5	TRBV11-2	NA	NA
TGTGCCAGCCGCTGGTCCGGGGCCCCGCTAGCGGGGGTACTGGAGACCCAGTACTTC	CASRWSGAPLAGVLETQYF	TRBJ2-5	TRBV27	TRBD2	NA
TGTGCCAGCAGCTGGAGCGGGGGGGAAGAGACCCAGTACTTC	CASSWSGGEETQYF	TRBJ2-5	TRBV7-2	TRBD2	NA
TGTGCCAGCAGTTCGACTAGCGGGGCGATCTACAATGAGCAGTTCTTC	CASSSTSGAIYNEQFF	TRBJ2-1	TRBV6-5	TRBD2	NA
TGTGCCAGCAGTCACCCCGACAGGGCGGCTGAAGCTTTCTTT	CASSHPDRAAEAFF	TRBJ1-1	TRBV6-2/TRBV6-3	TRBD1	NA
TGTGCCTGGAGTGCTACAACAGGGGTAGGGCTTAACTATGGCTACACCTTC	CAWSATTGVGLNYGYTF	TRBJ1-2	TRBV30	TRBD1	NA
TGTGCCAGCAGGGGACCGGGACAGAACACCGGGGAGCTGTTTTTT	CASRGPGQNTGELFF	TRBJ2-2	TRBV6-5	NA	once
TGCGCCAGCAGCCAAGAGGCGGGGACAGATACGCAGTATTTT	CASSQEAGTDTQYF	TRBJ2-3	TRBV4-1	NA	NA
TGTGCCACCAGTAGGGGACAGGGAAGTCGGACAGATACGCAGTATTTT	CATSRGQGSRTDTQYF	TRBJ2-3	TRBV24-1	TRBD1	NA
TGCGCCAGCAAATATTTGGGGACTGGCCAAGAGACCCAGTACTTC	CASKYLGTGQETQYF	TRBJ2-5	TRBV5-1	NA	NA
TGTGCCAGCAGGGGAGGCACAGATACGCAGTATTTT	CASRGGTDTQYF	TRBJ2-3	TRBV6-5	NA	NA
TGTGCCAGCAGCCAGTTTACCACGGGACAGACAAGGGCCTATAATTCACCCCTCCACTTT	CASSQFTTGQTRAYNSPLHF	TRBJ1-6	TRBV14	TRBD1	NA
TGTGCCATCAGAACAGCCCCTTACCACACAGATACGCAGTATTTT	CAIRTAPYHTDTQYF	TRBJ2-3	TRBV10-3	NA	NA
TGTGCCAGCGGATTGACAGGAGCGAATCAGCCCCAGCATTTT	CASGLTGANQPQHF	TRBJ1-5	TRBV6-5	NA	NA
TGCGCCAGCAGCCAGGGGGGTTCCTACGAGCAGTACTTC	CASSQGGSYEQYF	TRBJ2-7	TRBV4-3	NA	NA
TGTGCCAGCAGAGAGGGAGACGCCGGGCCAACTAATGAAAAACTGTTTTTT	CASREGDAGPTNEKLFF	TRBJ1-4	TRBV28	NA	once
TGTGCCAGCAGTGATTGGGGGGACAGTTCACCCCTCCACTTT	CASSDWGDSSPLHF	TRBJ1-6	TRBV6-4	TRBD1	NA
TGTGCCAGCAGGGGGACAGCCAAAGAGACCCAGTACTTC	CASRGTAKETQYF	TRBJ2-5	TRBV7-2	TRBD1	NA
TGTGCCAGCAGCTTGCCCCAGGACAGGGGGCAGTTGTTTTTT	CASSLPQDRGQLFF	TRBJ1-4	TRBV5-8	TRBD1	NA
TGCGCCAGCAGCTTGCGGGCAGGGCCAACTAATGAAAAACTGTTTTTT	CASSLRAGPTNEKLFF	TRBJ1-4	TRBV5-1	NA	NA
TGTGCCAGCAGCGTAGAGACAGCCGGTGGGGCCCAGTACTTC	CASSVETAGGAQYF	TRBJ2-5	TRBV9	NA	NA
TGTGCCAGCAGTATCACAACTAATGAAAAACTGTTTTTT	CASSITTNEKLFF	TRBJ1-4	TRBV27	NA	once
TGTGCCAGCAGCTTGGCGGGCAGGGCATCAGGTCAGCCCCAGCATTTT	CASSLAGRASGQPQHF	TRBJ1-5	TRBV5-8	NA	NA
TGTGCCAGCAGCTCCACGGACTTAGGGGAGCAGTACTTC	CASSSTDLGEQYF	TRBJ2-7	TRBV11-1	NA	once
TGTGCCAGCAGTACCACAGGGATTGGTTTGGATGAGCAGTTCTTC	CASSTTGIGLDEQFF	TRBJ2-1	TRBV27	NA	NA
TGTGCCAGCAGCCTGACAGGGTCCTACGAGCAGTACTTC	CASSLTGSYEQYF	TRBJ2-7	TRBV2	TRBD1	NA
TGTGCCAGCAAAATATCGACAGGGGGAAGCCAGCCCCAGCATTTT	CASKISTGGSQPQHF	TRBJ1-5	TRBV28	TRBD1	few